This record concerns one T cell receptor (beta chain) sequence. Antigen unknown. This entry belongs to a study of T cells after yellow fever vaccination. One entry per CDR3 protein, called by TCRdb with MiXCR from the 5' RACE reads. Of approximately 550,000 distinct CDR3 sequences listed, roughly 21% were seen once; the top ten hold over 11%. After removal of 0 bases from V and 2 bases from J, the junction contained 16 bases not matched to a gene. The germline V gene encodes CDR1 SGHAT and CDR2 FQNNGV. CDR3 length: 19 residues. Broader study findings: Detected again after the booster were most primary-vaccination clones, at roughly 95% CD4 and 80% to 90% CD8. FACS-sorted repertoires could contain abundant clonotypes contaminating from the bulk population.

The chain combines TRBV11-2 with TRBJ2-7, with 7 bases aligning to TRBD2. The source of this sequence is a man aged 25-45 years who received the YFV17D yellow fever vaccine. This sample comprised PBMCs, obtained 15 days after the yellow fever booster vaccination. CDR3 in DNA: TGTGCCAGCAGCTTAGACCCCCCTCACCGGGGGGTCCTACCCTACGAGCAGTACTTC. Translation: CASSLDPPHRGVLPYEQYF.